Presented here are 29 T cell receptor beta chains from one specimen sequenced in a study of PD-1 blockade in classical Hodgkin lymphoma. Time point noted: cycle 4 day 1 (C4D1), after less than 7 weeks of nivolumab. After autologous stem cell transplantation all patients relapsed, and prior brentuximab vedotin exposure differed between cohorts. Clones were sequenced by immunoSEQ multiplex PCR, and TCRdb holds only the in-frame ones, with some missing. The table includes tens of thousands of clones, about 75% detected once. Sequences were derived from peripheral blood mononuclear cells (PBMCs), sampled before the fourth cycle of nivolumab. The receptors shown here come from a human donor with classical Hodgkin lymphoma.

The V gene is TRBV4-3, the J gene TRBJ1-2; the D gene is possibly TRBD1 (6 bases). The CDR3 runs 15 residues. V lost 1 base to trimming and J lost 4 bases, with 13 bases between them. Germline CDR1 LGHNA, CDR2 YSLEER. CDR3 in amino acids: CASSQVPGGVYGYTF. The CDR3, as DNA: TGCGCCAGCAGCCAAGTTCCGGGGGGCGTCTATGGCTACACCTTC.

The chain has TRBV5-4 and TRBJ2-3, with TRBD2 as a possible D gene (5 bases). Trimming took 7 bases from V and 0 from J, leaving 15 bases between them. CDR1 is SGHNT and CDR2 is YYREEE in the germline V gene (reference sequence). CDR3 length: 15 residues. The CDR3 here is CASRSVATSTDTQYF. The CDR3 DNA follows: TGTGCCAGCCGGTCGGTAGCGACTAGCACAGATACGCAGTATTTT.

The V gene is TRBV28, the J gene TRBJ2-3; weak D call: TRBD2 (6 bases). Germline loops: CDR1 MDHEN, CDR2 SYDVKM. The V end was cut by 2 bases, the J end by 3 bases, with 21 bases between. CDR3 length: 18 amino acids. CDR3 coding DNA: TGTGCCAGCAGTTTAATGAGGCTCGGGCGGGGAAAAACAGATACGCAGTATTTT. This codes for CASSLMRLGRGKTDTQYF.

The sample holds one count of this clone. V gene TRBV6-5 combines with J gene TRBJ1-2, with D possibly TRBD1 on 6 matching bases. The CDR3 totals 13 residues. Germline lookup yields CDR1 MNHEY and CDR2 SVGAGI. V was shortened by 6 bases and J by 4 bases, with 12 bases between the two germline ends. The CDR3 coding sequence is TGTGCCAGCAGAGGACAGAGTAGCTATGGCTACACCTTC. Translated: CASRGQSSYGYTF.

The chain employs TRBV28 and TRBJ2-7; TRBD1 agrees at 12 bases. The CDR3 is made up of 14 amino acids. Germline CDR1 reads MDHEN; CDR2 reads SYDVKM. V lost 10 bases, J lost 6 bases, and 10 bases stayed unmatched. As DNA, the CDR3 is TGTGCCACTGCAATTTCGGGACAGGGGGCCGAGCAGTACTTC. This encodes CATAISGQGAEQYF.

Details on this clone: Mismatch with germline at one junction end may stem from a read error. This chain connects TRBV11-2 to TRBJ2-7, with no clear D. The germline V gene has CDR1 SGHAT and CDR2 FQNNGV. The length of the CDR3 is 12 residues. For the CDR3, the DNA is TGTGCCAGCAGGACCCTTCGGACCCCCTTCCACTTC. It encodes CASRTLRTPFHF.

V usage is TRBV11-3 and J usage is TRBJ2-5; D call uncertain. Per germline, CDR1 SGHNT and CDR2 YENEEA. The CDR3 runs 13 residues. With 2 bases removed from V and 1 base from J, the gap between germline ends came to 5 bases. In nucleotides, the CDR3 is TGTGCCAGCAGCTTATGGACCCAAGAGACCCAGTACTTC. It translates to CASSLWTQETQYF.

CDR3 protein: CASTSIRGNSPLHF. CDR3 bases: TGTGCCAGCACCTCTATACGCGGAAATTCACCCCTCCACTTT. The gene calls are TRBV6-5 and TRBJ1-6, with D hard to call. Germline V gives CDR1 MNHEY, CDR2 SVGAGI. This CDR3 is 14 amino acids long. The V end was cut by 7 bases, the J end by 7 bases, with 14 bases between.

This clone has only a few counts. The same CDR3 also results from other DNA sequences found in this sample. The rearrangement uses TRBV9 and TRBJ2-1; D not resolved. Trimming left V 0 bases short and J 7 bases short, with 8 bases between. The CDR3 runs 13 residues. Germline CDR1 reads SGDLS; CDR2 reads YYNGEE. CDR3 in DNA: TGTGCCAGCAGCGTAGCTACGTCAAATGAGCAGTTCTTC. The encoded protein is CASSVATSNEQFF.

In DNA form, the CDR3 reads TGTGCCAGCAGTGACACAGGGGGCCCTACTAATCAGCCCCAGCATTTT. Amino acids: CASSDTGGPTNQPQHF. The genes are TRBV6-1 and TRBJ1-5; 9 positions agree with TRBD1. V lost 3 bases to trimming and J lost 4 bases; unmatched junction nucleotides: 7. Germline assignment: CDR1 MNHNS and CDR2 SASEGT. This CDR3 contains 16 residues.

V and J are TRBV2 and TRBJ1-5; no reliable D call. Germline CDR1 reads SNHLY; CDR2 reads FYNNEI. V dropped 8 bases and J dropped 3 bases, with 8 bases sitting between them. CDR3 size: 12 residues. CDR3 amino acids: CASRDHNQPQHF. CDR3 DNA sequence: TGTGCCAGCCGGGATCACAATCAGCCCCAGCATTTT.

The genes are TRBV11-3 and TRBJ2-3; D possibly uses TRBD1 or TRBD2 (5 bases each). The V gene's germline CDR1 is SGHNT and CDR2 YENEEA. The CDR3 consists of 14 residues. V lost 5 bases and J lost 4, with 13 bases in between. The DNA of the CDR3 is TGTGCCAGCAGCCCCACCCGGGGCGCAGATACGCAGTATTTT. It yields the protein CASSPTRGADTQYF.

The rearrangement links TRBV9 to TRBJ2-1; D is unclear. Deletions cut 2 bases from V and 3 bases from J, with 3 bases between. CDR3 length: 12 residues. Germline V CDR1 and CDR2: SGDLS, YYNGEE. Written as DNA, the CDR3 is TGTGCCAGCAGCGTGCTCTACAATGAGCAGTTCTTC. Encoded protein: CASSVLYNEQFF.

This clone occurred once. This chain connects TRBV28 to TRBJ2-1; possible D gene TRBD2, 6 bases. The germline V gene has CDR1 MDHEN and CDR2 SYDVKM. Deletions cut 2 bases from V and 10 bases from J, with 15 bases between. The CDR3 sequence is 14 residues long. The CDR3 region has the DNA TGTGCCAGCAGTTTACGCGGGGCCACAAGGGAGCAGTTCTTC. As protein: CASSLRGATREQFF.

This CDR3 reads CASRVSTDTQYF. The CDR3 DNA follows: TGCGCCAGCAGAGTTAGCACAGATACGCAGTATTTT. This chain uses TRBV5-1 with TRBJ2-3; D gene uncertain. CDR3 length: 12 residues. CDR1 and CDR2 from the germline V gene are SGHRS and YFSETQ. V lost 5 bases and J 0 bases, leaving 4 bases between the germline ends.

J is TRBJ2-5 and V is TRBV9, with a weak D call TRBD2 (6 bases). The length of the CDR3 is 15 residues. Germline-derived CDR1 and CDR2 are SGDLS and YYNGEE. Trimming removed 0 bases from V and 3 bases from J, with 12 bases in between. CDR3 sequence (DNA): TGTGCCAGCAGCGTAGTGGGACTGTTAGAAGAGACCCAGTACTTC. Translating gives CASSVVGLLEETQYF.

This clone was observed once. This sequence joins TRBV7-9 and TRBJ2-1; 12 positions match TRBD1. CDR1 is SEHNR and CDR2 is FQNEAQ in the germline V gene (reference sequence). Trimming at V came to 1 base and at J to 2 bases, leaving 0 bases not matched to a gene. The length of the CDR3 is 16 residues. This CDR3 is CASSLGDRGPYNEQFF. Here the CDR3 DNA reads TGTGCCAGCAGCTTAGGGGACAGGGGGCCCTACAATGAGCAGTTCTTC.

The chain's CDR3 is CASSLEAGEYNEQFF. The CDR3 DNA follows: TGCGCCAGCAGCTTGGAGGCGGGAGAATACAATGAGCAGTTCTTC. This chain connects TRBV5-1 to TRBJ2-1, with 7 bases fitting TRBD2. The germline gives CDR1 SGHRS, CDR2 YFSETQ. This CDR3 has 15 residues. The junction had 4 bases not matched to a gene; V was cut back by 0 bases and J by 4 bases.

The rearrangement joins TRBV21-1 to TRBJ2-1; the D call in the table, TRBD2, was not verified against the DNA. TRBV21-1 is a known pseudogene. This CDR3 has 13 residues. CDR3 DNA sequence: TGTGCCAGCAGCAACGTTTATATCAATGAGCAGTTCTTC. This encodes CASSNVYINEQFF.

The CDR3 DNA follows: TGTGCCAGCAGTGAATATGACAGCTCCTACAATGAGCAGTTCTTC. It translates to CASSEYDSSYNEQFF. The rearrangement uses TRBV2 and TRBJ2-1; D perhaps matches TRBD1 (5 bases). With 2 bases removed from V and 0 bases from J, the gap between germline ends came to 8 bases. The germline V gene encodes CDR1 SNHLY and CDR2 FYNNEI. The CDR3 is 15 residues long.

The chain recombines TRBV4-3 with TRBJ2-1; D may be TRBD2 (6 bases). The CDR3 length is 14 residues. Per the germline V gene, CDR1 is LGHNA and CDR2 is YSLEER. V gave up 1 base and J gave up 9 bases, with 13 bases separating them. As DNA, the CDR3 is TGCGCCAGCAGCCAAGGGATAGCGGCTATTGAGCAGTTCTTC. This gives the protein CASSQGIAAIEQFF.

The CDR3 loop is CASSLRSDDNYGYTF. CDR3 DNA sequence: TGCGCCAGCAGCTTAAGGTCAGATGATAACTATGGCTACACCTTC. The rearrangement links TRBV5-1 to TRBJ1-2; D not resolved. Between the trimmed V and J ends, which lost 2 bases and 1 base, there was a span of 12 bases. The CDR3 length is 15 residues. CDR1 is SGHRS and CDR2 is YFSETQ in the germline V gene.

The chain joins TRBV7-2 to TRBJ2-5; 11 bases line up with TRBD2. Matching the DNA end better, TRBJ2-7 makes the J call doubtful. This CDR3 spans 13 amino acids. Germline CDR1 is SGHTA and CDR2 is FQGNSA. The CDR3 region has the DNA TGTGCCAGCAGTTTCCTAGCGGGAGGCGAGCAGTACTTC. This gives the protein CASSFLAGGEQYF.

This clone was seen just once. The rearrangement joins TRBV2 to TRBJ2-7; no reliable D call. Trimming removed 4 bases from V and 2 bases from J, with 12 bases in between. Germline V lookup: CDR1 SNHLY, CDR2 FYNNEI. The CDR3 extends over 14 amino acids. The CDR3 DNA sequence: TGTGCCAGCAGTGTTGTGTCCAGCCCCTACGAGCAGTACTTC. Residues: CASSVVSSPYEQYF.

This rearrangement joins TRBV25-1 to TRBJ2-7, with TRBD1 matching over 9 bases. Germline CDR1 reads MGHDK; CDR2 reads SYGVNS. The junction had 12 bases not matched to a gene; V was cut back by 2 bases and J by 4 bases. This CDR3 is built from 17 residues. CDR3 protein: CASSESYELDRGYEQYF. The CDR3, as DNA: TGTGCCAGCAGTGAAAGCTATGAATTGGACAGGGGATACGAGCAGTACTTC.

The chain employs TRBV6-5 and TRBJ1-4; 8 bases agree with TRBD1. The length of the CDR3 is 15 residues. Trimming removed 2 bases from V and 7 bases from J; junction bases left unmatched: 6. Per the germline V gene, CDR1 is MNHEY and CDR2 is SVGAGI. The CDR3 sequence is CASSYDRGWGEKLFF. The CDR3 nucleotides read TGTGCCAGCAGTTACGACAGGGGTTGGGGTGAAAAACTGTTTTTT.

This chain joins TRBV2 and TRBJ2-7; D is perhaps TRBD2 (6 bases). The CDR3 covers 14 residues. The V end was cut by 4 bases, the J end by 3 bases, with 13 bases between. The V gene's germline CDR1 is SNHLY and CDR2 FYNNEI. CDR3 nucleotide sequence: TGTGCCAGCAGTGTTACGGGAGATAGCTACGAGCAGTACTTC. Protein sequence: CASSVTGDSYEQYF.

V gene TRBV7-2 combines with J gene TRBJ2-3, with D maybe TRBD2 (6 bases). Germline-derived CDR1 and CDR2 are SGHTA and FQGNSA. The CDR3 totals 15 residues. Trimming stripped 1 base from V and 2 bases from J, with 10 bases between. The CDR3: CASSLVGGYTDTQYF. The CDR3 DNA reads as TGTGCCAGCAGCTTAGTTGGGGGGTACACAGATACGCAGTATTTT.

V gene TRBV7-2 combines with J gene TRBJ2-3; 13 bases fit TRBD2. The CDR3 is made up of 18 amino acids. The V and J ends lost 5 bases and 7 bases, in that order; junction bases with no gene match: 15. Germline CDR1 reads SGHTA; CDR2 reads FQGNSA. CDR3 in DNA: TGTGCCAGCAGCCCCTTACCCCCAACTAGCGGGAGGGCCAATACGCAGTATTTT. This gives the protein CASSPLPPTSGRANTQYF.